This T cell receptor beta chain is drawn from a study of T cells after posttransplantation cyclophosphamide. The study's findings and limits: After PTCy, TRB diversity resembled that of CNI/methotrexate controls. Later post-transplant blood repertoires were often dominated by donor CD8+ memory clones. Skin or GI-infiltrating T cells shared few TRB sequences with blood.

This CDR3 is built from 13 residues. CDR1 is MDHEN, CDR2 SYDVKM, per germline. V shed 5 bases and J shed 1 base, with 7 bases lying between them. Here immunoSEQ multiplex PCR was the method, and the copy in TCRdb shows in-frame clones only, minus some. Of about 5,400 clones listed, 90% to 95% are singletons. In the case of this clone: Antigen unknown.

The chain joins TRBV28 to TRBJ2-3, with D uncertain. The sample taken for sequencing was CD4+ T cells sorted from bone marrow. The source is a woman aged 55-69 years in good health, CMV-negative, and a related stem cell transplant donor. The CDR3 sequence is CASSRGGTDTQYF. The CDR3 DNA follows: TGTGCCAGCAGTAGAGGAGGCACAGATACGCAGTATTTT.